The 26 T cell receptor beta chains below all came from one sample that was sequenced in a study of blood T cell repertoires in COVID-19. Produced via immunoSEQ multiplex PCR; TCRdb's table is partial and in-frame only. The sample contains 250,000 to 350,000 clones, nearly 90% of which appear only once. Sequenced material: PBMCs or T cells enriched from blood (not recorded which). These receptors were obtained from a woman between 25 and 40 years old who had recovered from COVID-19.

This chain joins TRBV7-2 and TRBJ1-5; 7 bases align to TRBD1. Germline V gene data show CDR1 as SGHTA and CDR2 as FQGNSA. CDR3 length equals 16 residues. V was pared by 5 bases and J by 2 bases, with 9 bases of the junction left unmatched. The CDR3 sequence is CASSPTGTDRNQPQHF. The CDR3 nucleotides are TGTGCCAGCAGCCCAACCGGGACAGACCGCAATCAGCCCCAGCATTTT.

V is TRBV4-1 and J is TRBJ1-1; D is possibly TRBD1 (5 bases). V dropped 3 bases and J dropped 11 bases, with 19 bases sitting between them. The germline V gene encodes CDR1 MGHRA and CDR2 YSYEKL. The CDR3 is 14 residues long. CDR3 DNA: TGCGCCAGCAGCCAGGACGGCGCAGGGCTGAAGGCTTTCTTT. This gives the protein CASSQDGAGLKAFF.

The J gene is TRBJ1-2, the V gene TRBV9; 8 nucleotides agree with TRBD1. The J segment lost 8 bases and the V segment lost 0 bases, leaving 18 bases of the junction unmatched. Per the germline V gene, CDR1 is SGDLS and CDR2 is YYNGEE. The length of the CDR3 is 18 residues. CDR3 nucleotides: TGTGCCAGCAGCGTAGCTCCGGCGGACAGGGAACGGGCGGGCGGCTACACCTTC. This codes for CASSVAPADRERAGGYTF.

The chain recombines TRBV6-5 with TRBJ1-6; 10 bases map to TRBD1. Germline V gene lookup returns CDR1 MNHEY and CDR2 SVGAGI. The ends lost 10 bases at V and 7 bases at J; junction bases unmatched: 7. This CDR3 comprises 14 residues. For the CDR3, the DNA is TGTGCCACAAGAGGGACAGGGGAGAATTCACCCCTCCACTTT. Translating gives CATRGTGENSPLHF.

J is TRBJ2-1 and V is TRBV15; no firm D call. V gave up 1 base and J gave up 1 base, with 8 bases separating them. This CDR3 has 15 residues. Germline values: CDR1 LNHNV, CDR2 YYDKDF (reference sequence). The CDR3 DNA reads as TGTGCCACCAGCAGAGCGGTTGCTTCCTACAATGAGCAGTTCTTC. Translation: CATSRAVASYNEQFF.

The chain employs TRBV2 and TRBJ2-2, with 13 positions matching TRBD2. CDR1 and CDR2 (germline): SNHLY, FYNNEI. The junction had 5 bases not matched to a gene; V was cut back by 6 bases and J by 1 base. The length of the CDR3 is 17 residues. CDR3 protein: CASRTSGGLKNTGELFF. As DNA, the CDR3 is TGTGCCAGCAGGACTAGCGGGGGGCTAAAGAACACCGGGGAGCTGTTTTTT.

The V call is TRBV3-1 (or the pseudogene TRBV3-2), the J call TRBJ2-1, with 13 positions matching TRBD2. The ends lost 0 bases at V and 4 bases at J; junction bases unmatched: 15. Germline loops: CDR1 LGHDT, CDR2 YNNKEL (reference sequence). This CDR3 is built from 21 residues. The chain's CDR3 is CASSQEFPTPLAGGKYNEQFF. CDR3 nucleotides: TGTGCCAGCAGCCAAGAATTCCCGACCCCACTAGCGGGGGGGAAATACAATGAGCAGTTCTTC.

This chain's CDR3 is CASRGRTGAEYGYTF. In DNA, the CDR3 is TGTGCCAGCAGGGGACGGACAGGGGCGGAGTATGGCTACACCTTC. This chain links TRBV6-5 with TRBJ1-2; 9 bases are a match to TRBD1. This CDR3 has 15 residues. The junction had 10 bases not matched to a gene; V was cut back by 6 bases and J by 5 bases. From germline, CDR1 is MNHEY and CDR2 SVGAGI.

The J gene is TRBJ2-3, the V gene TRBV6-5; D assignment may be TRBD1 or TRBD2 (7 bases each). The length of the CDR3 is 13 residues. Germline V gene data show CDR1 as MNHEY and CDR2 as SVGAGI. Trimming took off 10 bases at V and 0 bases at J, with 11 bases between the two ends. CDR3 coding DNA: TGTGCCATCAGGGGGGGAAGCACAGATACGCAGTATTTT. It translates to CAIRGGSTDTQYF.

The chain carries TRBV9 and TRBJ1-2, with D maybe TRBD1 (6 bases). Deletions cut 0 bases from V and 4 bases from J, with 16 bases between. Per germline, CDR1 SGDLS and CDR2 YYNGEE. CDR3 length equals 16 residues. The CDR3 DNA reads TGTGCCAGCAGCGTAGAATCTGGCTCAGGGGCCTATGGCTACACCTTC. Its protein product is CASSVESGSGAYGYTF. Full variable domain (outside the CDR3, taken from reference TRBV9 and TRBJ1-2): DSGVTQTPKHLITATGQRVTLRCSPRSGDLSVYWYQQSLDQGLQFLIQYYNGEERAKGNILERFSAQQFPDLHSELNLSSLELGDSALYFCASSVESGSGAYGYTFGSGTRLTVV.

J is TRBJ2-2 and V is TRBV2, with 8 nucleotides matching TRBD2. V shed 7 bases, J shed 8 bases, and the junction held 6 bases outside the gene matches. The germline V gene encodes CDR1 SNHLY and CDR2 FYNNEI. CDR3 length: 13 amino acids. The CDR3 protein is CASTGGAWGELFF. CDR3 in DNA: TGTGCCAGCACGGGAGGGGCCTGGGGGGAGCTGTTTTTT.

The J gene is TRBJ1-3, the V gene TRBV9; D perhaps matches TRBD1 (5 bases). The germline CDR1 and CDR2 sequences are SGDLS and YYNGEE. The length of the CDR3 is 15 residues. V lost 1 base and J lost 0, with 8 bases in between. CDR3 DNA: TGTGCCAGCAGCGTACAGGGAACCTCTGGAAACACCATATATTTT. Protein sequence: CASSVQGTSGNTIYF.

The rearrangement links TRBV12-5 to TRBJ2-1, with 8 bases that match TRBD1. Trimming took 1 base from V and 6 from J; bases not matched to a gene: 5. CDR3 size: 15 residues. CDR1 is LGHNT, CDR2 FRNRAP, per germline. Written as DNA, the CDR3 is TGTGCTAGTGGTTTGGGCGGACAGGGTAGCAATGAGCAGTTCTTC. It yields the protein CASGLGGQGSNEQFF.

The CDR3 region is CASSFTGDLAKNIQYF. As DNA, the CDR3 is TGTGCCAGCAGCTTTACGGGGGATCTAGCCAAAAACATTCAGTACTTC. V and J are TRBV5-5 and TRBJ2-4, with D possibly TRBD2 on 6 matching bases. V dropped 2 bases and J dropped 0 bases, with 12 bases sitting between them. The CDR3 spans 16 residues. CDR1 and CDR2 from the germline V gene are SGHKS and YYEKEE (reference sequence).

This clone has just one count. The DNA for the CDR3 is TGTGCCAGCAGCACTTACCGTGCAACTAATGAAAAACTGTTTTTT. This codes for CASSTYRATNEKLFF. The genes are TRBV5-4 and TRBJ1-4; D unresolved. CDR1 and CDR2 from the germline V gene are SGHNT and YYREEE (reference sequence). This CDR3 has 15 amino acids. V lost 4 bases to trimming and J lost 0 bases, with 10 bases between them.

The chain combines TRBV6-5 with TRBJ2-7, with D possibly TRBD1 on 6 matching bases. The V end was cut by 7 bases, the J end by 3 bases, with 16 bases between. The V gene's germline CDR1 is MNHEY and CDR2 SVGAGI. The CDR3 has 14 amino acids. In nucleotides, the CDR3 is TGTGCCAGCATGTTTCAGGGGTCCGGCTACGAGCAGTACTTC. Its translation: CASMFQGSGYEQYF.

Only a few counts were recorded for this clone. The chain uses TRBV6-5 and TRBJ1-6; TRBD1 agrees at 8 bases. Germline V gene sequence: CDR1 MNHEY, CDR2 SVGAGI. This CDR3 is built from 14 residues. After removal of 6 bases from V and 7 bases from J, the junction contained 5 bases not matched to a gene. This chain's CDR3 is CASSGDRPNSPLHF. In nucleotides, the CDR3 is TGTGCCAGCAGCGGGGACAGGCCAAATTCACCCCTCCACTTT.

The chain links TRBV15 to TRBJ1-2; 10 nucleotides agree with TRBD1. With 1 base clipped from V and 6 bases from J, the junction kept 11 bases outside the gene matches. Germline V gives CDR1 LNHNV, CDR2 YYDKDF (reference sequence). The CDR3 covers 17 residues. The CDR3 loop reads CATSRAVRTGGEDGYTF. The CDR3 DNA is TGTGCCACCAGCAGAGCAGTCCGGACAGGGGGTGAGGATGGCTACACCTTC.

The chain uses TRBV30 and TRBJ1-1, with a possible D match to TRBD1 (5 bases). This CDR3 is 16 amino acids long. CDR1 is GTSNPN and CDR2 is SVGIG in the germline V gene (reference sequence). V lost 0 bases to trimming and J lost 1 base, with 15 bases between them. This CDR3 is CAWSVLLGRENTEAFF. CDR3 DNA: TGTGCCTGGAGTGTACTTTTGGGCAGGGAGAACACTGAAGCTTTCTTT.

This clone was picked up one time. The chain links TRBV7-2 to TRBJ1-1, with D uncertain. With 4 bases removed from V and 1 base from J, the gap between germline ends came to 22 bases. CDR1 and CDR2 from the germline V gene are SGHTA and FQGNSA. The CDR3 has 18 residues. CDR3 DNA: TGTGCCAGCAGCTCGACCCGCCTAGCCTCGGGTAAGAACACTGAAGCTTTCTTT. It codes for CASSSTRLASGKNTEAFF.

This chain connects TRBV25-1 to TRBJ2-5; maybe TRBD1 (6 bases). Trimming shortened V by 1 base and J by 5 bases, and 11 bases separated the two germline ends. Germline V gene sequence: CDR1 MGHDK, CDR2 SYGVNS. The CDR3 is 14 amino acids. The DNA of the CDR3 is TGTGCCAGCAGTGAATTAGGACAGCGGGAGACCCAGTACTTC. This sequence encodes CASSELGQRETQYF.

CDR3 sequence reads: CASSLTYDRGRSTGELFF. The CDR3 DNA sequence: TGTGCCAGCAGCTTGACCTACGACAGGGGGCGAAGCACCGGGGAGCTGTTTTTT. This chain uses TRBV5-8 with TRBJ2-2; 10 bases align to TRBD1. The CDR3 contains 18 residues. CDR1 is SGHTS and CDR2 is YDEGEE in the germline V gene. The junction had 10 bases not matched to a gene; V was cut back by 1 base and J by 4 bases.

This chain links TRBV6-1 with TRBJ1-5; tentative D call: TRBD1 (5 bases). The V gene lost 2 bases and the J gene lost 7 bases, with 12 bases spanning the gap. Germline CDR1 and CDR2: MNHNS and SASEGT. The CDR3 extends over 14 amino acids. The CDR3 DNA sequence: TGTGCCAGCAGTGAAACGGGGGTGGGACAGCCCCAGCATTTT. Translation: CASSETGVGQPQHF.

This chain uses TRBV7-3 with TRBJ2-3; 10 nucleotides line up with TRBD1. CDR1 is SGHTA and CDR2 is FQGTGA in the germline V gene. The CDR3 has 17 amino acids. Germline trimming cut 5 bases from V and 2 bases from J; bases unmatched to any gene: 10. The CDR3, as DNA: TGTGCCAGCAGCACGGGACAGGGGATCGGAGACACAGATACGCAGTATTTT. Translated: CASSTGQGIGDTDTQYF.

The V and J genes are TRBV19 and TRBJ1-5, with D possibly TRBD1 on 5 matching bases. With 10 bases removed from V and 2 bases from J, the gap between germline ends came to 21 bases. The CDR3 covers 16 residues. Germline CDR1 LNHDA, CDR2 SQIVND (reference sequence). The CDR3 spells CATQRGLFEGNQPQHF. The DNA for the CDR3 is TGTGCCACCCAAAGGGGACTATTCGAGGGCAATCAGCCCCAGCATTTT.

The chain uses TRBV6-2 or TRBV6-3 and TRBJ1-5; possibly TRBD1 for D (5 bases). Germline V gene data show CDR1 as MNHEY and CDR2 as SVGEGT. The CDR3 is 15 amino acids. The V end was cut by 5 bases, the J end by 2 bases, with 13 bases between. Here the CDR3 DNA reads TGTGCCAGCAGTCCCCCGGGGGTTCGCAATCAGCCCCAGCATTTT. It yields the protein CASSPPGVRNQPQHF.